These T cell receptor beta chains were read from a single sample in a study of sequential checkpoint blockade in melanoma. The data were produced by immunoSEQ multiplex PCR, yet TCRdb's version contains in-frame clones alone and is incomplete. The sample lists tens of thousands of clones, over 30% occurring once. Source: tumor tissue (inferred from file names), taken from a patient given nivolumab and ipilimumab in sequence. These receptors all come from a human donor with melanoma. Both conserved end residues are part of each CDR3. D genes are given only for firm matches. Clone sizes are given selectively: once, few, many, or a class where the clone is expanded.

cdr3_aa	cdr3_nt	v_call	j_call	d_call	clone_size	cdr3_length
CASSGRGRAYGYTF	TGTGCCAGCAGCGGCAGGGGGCGCGCATATGGCTACACCTTC	TRBV11-3	TRBJ1-2	TRBD1	NA	14
CAISESPPGQVSSYEQYF	TGTGCCATCAGTGAGTCACCCCCGGGACAGGTATCTTCCTACGAGCAGTACTTC	TRBV10-3	TRBJ2-7	TRBD1	many	18
CVSGQSFYEQYF	TGTGTTTCGGGACAGTCATTTTACGAGCAGTACTTC	TRBV6-8	TRBJ2-7	TRBD1	few	12
CASSLQLTASNEQFF	TGTGCCAGCAGCCTCCAACTTACGGCGTCCAATGAGCAGTTCTTC	TRBV11-3	TRBJ2-1	NA	NA	15
CASSPGQNNSPLHF	TGTGCCAGCAGCCCGGGTCAGAATAATTCACCCCTCCACTTT	TRBV11-3	TRBJ1-6	NA	many	14
CASKGHRANQPQHF	TGTGCCAGTAAGGGTCACAGGGCCAATCAGCCCCAGCATTTT	TRBV19	TRBJ1-5	NA	NA	14
CASSKQGAYGYTF	TGTGCCAGCAGCAAACAGGGGGCCTATGGCTACACCTTC	TRBV6-8	TRBJ1-2	TRBD1	NA	13
CASRPWAGENTEAFF	TGTGCCAGCAGACCCTGGGCCGGGGAGAACACTGAAGCTTTCTTT	TRBV6-8	TRBJ1-1	NA	medium-sized	15
CASSPGPGANYGYTF	TGTGCCAGTAGCCCCGGACCCGGAGCTAACTATGGCTACACCTTC	TRBV19	TRBJ1-2	NA	once	15
CASSYSDSNQPQHF	TGTGCCAGCAGTTACAGTGATAGCAATCAGCCCCAGCATTTT	TRBV11-3	TRBJ1-5	NA	many	14
CAWSPGGRTGKYEQYF	TGTGCCTGGAGCCCCGGTGGTCGGACAGGAAAATACGAGCAGTACTTC	TRBV30	TRBJ2-7	TRBD1	NA	16
CASTRGSADSGNTIYF	TGCGCCAGCACCCGGGGGTCGGCTGACTCTGGAAACACCATATATTTT	TRBV4-1	TRBJ1-3	NA	NA	16
CASSPQDSGSGNTIYF	TGTGCCAGCTCACCGCAGGACAGTGGCTCTGGAAACACCATATATTTT	TRBV18	TRBJ1-3	NA	NA	16
CASSQDTPGRFGGNTIYF	TGCGCCAGCAGCCAAGATACCCCGGGACGGTTCGGTGGAAACACCATATATTTT	TRBV4-1	TRBJ1-3	NA	few	18
CASSAQGTANYGYTF	TGTGCCAGCAGTGCACAGGGGACAGCTAACTATGGCTACACCTTC	TRBV6-8	TRBJ1-2	TRBD1	NA	15
CASRRGQGNSETQYF	TGTGCCAGCAGACGGGGACAGGGGAATTCAGAGACCCAGTACTTC	TRBV9	TRBJ2-5	TRBD1	NA	15
CASKSGERYSEAFF	TGTGCTTCTAAATCGGGAGAAAGGTACTCTGAAGCTTTCTTT	TRBV6-8	TRBJ1-1	NA	few	14
CASSSGPNVAMSQHF	TGTGCCAGCTCATCGGGACCGAACGTGGCAATGTCCCAGCATTTT	TRBV18	TRBJ1-5	NA	NA	15
CASSSVRGDTGELFF	TGTGCCAGCAGCTCCGTACGGGGGGACACCGGGGAGCTGTTTTTT	TRBV11-3	TRBJ2-2	TRBD2	few	15
CASSSTGSGTEAFF	TGTGCCAGCAGTTCGACAGGTTCGGGCACTGAAGCTTTCTTT	TRBV11-3	TRBJ1-1	NA	many	14
CASTEFTGGLGKTEAFF	TGTGCCAGCACCGAATTCACCGGGGGGCTAGGTAAGACTGAAGCTTTCTTT	TRBV28	TRBJ1-1	NA	few	17
CAWSVWERTGVSKTQYF	TGTGCCTGGAGTGTATGGGAGAGGACAGGGGTCAGTAAGACCCAGTACTTC	TRBV30	TRBJ2-5	TRBD1	few	17
CASSDGGLPSSSYEQYF	TGTGCCAGCAGTGACGGGGGGCTACCCTCCTCCTCCTACGAGCAGTACTTC	TRBV6-8	TRBJ2-7	NA	NA	17
CASSLQGPGAKNIQYF	TGTGCCAGCAGCTTACAGGGGCCGGGAGCCAAAAACATTCAGTACTTC	TRBV11-3	TRBJ2-4	NA	many	16
CASTLGQFTGELFF	TGTGCCAGCACCCTGGGACAGTTCACCGGGGAGCTGTTTTTT	TRBV9	TRBJ2-2	TRBD1	many	14
CASSQDLGVGANVLTF	TGCGCCAGCAGCCAAGATCTAGGGGTTGGGGCCAACGTCCTGACTTTC	TRBV4-1	TRBJ2-6	NA	few	16
CAWSVGGWSNQPQHF	TGTGCCTGGAGTGTGGGGGGATGGAGCAATCAGCCCCAGCATTTT	TRBV30	TRBJ1-5	NA	few	15
CAWTITEGSPLHF	TGTGCCTGGACCATCACAGAAGGTTCACCCCTCCACTTT	TRBV30	TRBJ1-6	NA	NA	13
CASIPGQNNQPQHF	TGTGCCAGCATTCCGGGACAGAACAATCAGCCCCAGCATTTT	TRBV9	TRBJ1-5	TRBD1	few	14
CASSLQGEDYGYTF	TGCGCCAGCAGCTTACAGGGGGAGGACTATGGCTACACCTTC	TRBV5-1	TRBJ1-2	TRBD1	NA	14
CASSPGTGGFYGYTF	TGCGCCAGCAGCCCAGGGACAGGGGGCTTCTATGGCTACACCTTC	TRBV5-1	TRBJ1-2	TRBD1	NA	15
CSVAQGNYGYTF	TGCAGCGTTGCACAGGGCAACTATGGCTACACCTTC	TRBV29-1	TRBJ1-2	NA	NA	12
CASSHTTLGNTIYF	TGTGCCAGCAGTCATACGACACTTGGAAACACCATATATTTT	TRBV25-1	TRBJ1-3	NA	NA	14
CASRPINRVMYGYTF	TGTGCCAGCAGACCAATCAACAGGGTTATGTATGGCTACACCTTC	TRBV6-8	TRBJ1-2	NA	few	15
CASSDLSGVSTDTQYF	TGTGCCAGCAGTGACCTCTCGGGAGTTAGCACAGATACGCAGTATTTT	TRBV9	TRBJ2-3	NA	few	16
CASGLADTQYF	TGTGCTAGTGGTTTGGCAGATACGCAGTATTTT	TRBV12-5	TRBJ2-3	NA	few	11
CASSPTGDFSTDTQYF	TGTGCCAGCAGCCCCACGGGGGACTTTAGTACAGATACGCAGTATTTT	TRBV11-3	TRBJ2-3	NA	few	16
CASSTGQGSQEQYF	TGTGCCAGCTCAACGGGACAGGGATCTCAGGAGCAGTACTTC	TRBV18	TRBJ2-7	TRBD1	NA	14
CASSIGGISYNEQFF	TGTGCCAGCAGCATAGGGGGGATCTCCTACAATGAGCAGTTCTTC	TRBV11-3	TRBJ2-1	NA	few	15
CASSRTGRGEETQYF	TGTGCCAGTAGTAGGACTGGGCGTGGGGAAGAGACCCAGTACTTC	TRBV19	TRBJ2-5	NA	NA	15
CASSPPLPQGTDTQYF	TGTGCCAGCTCACCACCGTTACCACAGGGAACAGATACGCAGTATTTT	TRBV18	TRBJ2-3	NA	NA	16
CASSQPDRVMNTEAFF	TGCGCCAGCAGCCAACCGGACAGGGTGATGAACACTGAAGCTTTCTTT	TRBV4-1	TRBJ1-1	TRBD1	few	16
CAIRTSGSTDTQYF	TGTGCCATCAGGACTAGCGGGAGTACAGATACGCAGTATTTT	TRBV6-8	TRBJ2-3	TRBD2	few	14
CASSYSAGGGYTF	TGTGCCAGCAGTTACTCGGCAGGGGGAGGCTACACCTTC	TRBV6-8	TRBJ1-2	TRBD1	NA	13